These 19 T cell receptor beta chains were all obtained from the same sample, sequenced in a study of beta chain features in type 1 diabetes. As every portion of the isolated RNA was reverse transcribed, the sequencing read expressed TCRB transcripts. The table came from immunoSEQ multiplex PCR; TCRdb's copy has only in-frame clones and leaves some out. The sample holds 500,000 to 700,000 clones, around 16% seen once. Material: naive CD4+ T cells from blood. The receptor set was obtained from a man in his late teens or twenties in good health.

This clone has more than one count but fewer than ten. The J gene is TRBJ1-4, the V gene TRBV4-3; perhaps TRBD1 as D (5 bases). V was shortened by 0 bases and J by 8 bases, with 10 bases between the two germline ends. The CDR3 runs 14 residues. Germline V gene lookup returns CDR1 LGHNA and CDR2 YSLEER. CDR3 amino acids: CASSQDRAREKLFF. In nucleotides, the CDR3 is TGCGCCAGCAGCCAAGACAGGGCGAGGGAAAAACTGTTTTTT.

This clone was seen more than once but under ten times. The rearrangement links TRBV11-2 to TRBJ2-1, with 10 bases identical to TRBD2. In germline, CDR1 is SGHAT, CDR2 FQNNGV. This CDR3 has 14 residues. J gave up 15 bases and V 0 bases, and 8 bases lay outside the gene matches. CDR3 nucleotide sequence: TGTGCCAGCAGCTTAGATTTGGGACTAGCGAGTAGGTTCTTC. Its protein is CASSLDLGLASRFF.

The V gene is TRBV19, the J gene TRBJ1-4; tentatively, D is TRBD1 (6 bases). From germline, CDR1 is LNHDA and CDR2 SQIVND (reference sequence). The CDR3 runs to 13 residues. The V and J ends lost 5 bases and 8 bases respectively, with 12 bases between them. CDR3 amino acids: CASSPARGEKLFF. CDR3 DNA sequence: TGTGCCAGTAGTCCCGCGAGGGGGGAAAAACTGTTTTTT.

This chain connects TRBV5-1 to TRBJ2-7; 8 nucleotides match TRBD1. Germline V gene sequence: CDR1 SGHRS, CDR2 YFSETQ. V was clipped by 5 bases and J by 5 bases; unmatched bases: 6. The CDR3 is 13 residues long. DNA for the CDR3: TGCGCCAGCAGACCAGGGGGCGCGGACGAGCAGTACTTC. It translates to CASRPGGADEQYF.

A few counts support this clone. DNA of the CDR3: TGTGCCAGCAGCCAGTACCGCGGAAGGACTAATGAAAAACTGTTTTTT. This sequence encodes CASSQYRGRTNEKLFF. This rearrangement joins TRBV4-2 to TRBJ1-4, with D unresolved. CDR1 is LGHNA, CDR2 YNFKEQ, per germline. The CDR3 contains 16 residues. Trimming stripped 3 bases from V and 2 bases from J, with 13 bases between.

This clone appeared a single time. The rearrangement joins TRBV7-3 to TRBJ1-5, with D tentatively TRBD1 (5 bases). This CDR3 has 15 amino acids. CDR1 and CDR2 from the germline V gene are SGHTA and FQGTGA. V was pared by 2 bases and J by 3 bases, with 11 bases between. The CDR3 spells CASSLGGGSNQPQHF. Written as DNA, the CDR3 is TGTGCCAGCAGCTTAGGTGGGGGGTCCAATCAGCCCCAGCATTTT. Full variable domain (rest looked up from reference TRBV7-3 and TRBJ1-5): GAGVSQTPSNKVTEKGKYVELRCDPISGHTALYWYRQSLGQGPEFLIYFQGTGAADDSGLPNDRFFAVRPEGSVSTLKIQRTERGDSAVYLCASSLGGGSNQPQHFGDGTRLSIL.

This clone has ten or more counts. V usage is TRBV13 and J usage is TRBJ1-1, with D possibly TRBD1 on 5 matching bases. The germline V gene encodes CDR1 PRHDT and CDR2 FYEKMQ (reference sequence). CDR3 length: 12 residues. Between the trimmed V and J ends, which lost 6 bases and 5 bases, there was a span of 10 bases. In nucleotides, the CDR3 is TGTGCCAGCAGAAGGGGAGGGACTGAAGCTTTCTTT. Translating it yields CASRRGGTEAFF.

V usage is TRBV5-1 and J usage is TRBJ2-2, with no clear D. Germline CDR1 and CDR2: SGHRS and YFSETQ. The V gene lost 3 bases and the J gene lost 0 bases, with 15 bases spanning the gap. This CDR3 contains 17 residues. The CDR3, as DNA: TGCGCCAGCAGCTGGGCCATGGACGGATCGAACACCGGGGAGCTGTTTTTT. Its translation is CASSWAMDGSNTGELFF.

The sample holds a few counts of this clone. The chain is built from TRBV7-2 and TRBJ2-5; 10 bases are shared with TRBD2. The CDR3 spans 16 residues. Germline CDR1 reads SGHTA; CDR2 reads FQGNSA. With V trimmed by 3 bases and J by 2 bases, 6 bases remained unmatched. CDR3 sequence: CASSFRTSGRQETQYF. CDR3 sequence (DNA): TGTGCCAGCAGCTTTCGGACTAGCGGAAGACAAGAGACCCAGTACTTC.

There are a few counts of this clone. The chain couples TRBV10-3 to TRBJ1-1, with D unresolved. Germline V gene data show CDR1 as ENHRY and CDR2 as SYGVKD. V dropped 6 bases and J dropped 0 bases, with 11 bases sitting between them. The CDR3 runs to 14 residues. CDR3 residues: CAIRPNGMNTEAFF. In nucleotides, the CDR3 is TGTGCCATCAGGCCGAATGGGATGAACACTGAAGCTTTCTTT.

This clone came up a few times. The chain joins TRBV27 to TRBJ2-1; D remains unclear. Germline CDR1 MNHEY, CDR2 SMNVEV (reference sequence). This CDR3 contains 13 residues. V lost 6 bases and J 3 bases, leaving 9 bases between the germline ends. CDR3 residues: CASRGSFYNEQFF. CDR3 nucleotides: TGTGCCAGCAGGGGCAGTTTCTACAATGAGCAGTTCTTC.

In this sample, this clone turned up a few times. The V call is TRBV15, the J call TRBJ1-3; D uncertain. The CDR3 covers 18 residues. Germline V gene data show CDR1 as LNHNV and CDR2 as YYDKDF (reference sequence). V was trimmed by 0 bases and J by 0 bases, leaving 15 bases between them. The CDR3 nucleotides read TGTGCCACCAGCAGAGATAAGGGCTTTCAGCGCTCTGGAAACACCATATATTTT. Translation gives CATSRDKGFQRSGNTIYF.

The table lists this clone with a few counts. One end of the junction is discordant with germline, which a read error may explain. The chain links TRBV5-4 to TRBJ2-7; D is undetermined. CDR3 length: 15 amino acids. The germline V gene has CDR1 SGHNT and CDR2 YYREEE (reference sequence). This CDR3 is CASSHYKSGRYEQYF. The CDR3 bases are TGCGCCAGCAGCCACTACAAAAGTGGGCGCTACGAGCAGTACTTC.

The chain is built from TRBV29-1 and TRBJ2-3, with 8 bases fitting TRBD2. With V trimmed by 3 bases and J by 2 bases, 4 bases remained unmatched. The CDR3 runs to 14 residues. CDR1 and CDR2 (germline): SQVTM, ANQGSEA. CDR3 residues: CSVDRRGATDTQYF. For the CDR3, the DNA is TGCAGCGTTGATAGGCGGGGGGCCACAGATACGCAGTATTTT.

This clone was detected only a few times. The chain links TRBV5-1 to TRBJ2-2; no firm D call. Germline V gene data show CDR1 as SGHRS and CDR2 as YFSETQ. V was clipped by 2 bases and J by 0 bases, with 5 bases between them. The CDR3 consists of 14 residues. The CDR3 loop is CASSFGTNTGELFF. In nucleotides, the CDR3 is TGCGCCAGCAGCTTTGGGACGAACACCGGGGAGCTGTTTTTT. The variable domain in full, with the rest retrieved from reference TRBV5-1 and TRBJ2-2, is KAGVTQTPRYLIKTRGQQVTLSCSPISGHRSVSWYQQTPGQGLQFLFEYFSETQRNKGNFPGRFSGRQFSNSRSEMNVSTLELGDSALYLCASSFGTNTGELFFGEGSRLTVL.

The CDR3 here is CASRGLAGVYEQYF. The CDR3 DNA is TGTGCCAGCCGAGGACTAGCGGGAGTGTACGAGCAGTACTTC. This chain links TRBV27 with TRBJ2-7; 13 bases agree with TRBD2. CDR3 length: 14 residues. J was trimmed by 4 bases and V by 8 bases; bases with no gene match: 5. The germline gives CDR1 MNHEY, CDR2 SMNVEV (reference sequence).

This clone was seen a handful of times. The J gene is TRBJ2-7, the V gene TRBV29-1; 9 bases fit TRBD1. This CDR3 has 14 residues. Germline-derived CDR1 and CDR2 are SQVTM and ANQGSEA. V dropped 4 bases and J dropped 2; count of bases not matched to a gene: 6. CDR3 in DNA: TGCAGCGTTGGGAACAGGGGGCTTCCCTACGAGCAGTACTTC. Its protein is CSVGNRGLPYEQYF.

The CDR3 region is CASSYSEGTYEQYF. As DNA, the CDR3 is TGTGCCAGCAGTTACTCGGAGGGGACCTACGAGCAGTACTTC. This chain connects TRBV6-6 to TRBJ2-7; D perhaps matches TRBD2 (6 bases). Germline loops: CDR1 MNHNY, CDR2 SVGAGI (reference sequence). CDR3 length equals 14 residues. Trimming pared 0 bases from V and 2 bases from J, leaving 8 bases between.

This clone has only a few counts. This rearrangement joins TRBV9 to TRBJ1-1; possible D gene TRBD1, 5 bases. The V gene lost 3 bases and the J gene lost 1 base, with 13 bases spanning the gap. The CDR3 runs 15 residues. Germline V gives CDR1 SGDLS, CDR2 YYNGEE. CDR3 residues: CASSAGGGSNTEAFF. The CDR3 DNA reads TGTGCCAGCAGCGCCGGGGGAGGGTCGAACACTGAAGCTTTCTTT.